This TCR beta chain was captured in a study of regulatory T cells in long-lasting Graves disease. Libraries of TCR beta came from iRepertoire HTBI primers plus Arm-PCR of CDR3 regions. One entry per CDR3 protein, called by TCRdb with MiXCR from the multiplex PCR reads. The sample has under 300,000 distinct CDR3 sequences; 15% to 20% are singletons. Per the germline V gene, CDR1 is MNHEY and CDR2 is SVGEGT. The CDR3 length is 14 residues. Time point indicated: newly diagnosed GD, antithyroid drugs for less than 3 months. There was RNA extracted from PBMCs, and the TCR library was made from it. As concerns this clonotype: Relative to the germline gene, one junction end is altered; a read error may explain this.

These records were also assigned to another study, of T cells in Graves' hyperthyroidism and ophthalmopathy.

The J gene is TRBJ2-7, the V gene TRBV6-2 or TRBV6-3, with D tentatively TRBD1 (6 bases). The receptor was isolated from a woman aged 25 to 39 with Graves disease. Sequencing was performed on peripheral blood mononuclear cells (PBMCs), taken at new diagnosis, from a patient treated with antithyroid drugs. CDR3 nucleotides: TGTGCCAGCAGTTACTCAAGGGGGATCTACGAGCAGTGCTTC. Its protein product is CASSYSRGIYEQCF.